This paragraph reports one T cell receptor beta chain. Antigen specificity is unknown. The sample comes from a study of cytomegalovirus exposure and HLA in healthy donors. The study, taken as a whole, reports: Follow-up analysis seemed to connect common viral pathogens with several of the most significant clusters identified. Exclusion as indistinguishable affected some V segments, including TRBV6-2 and TRBV6-3.

This CDR3 region has 14 residues. The junction had 4 bases not matched to a gene; V was cut back by 3 bases and J by 4 bases. CDR1 PRHDT and CDR2 FYEKMQ come from the germline V gene (reference sequence). The PCR had 60 Vbeta and 13 Jbeta primers. The protocol was immunoSEQ multiplex PCR, while the TCRdb copy is restricted to in-frame clones and leaves out a portion. The data show approximately 120,000 clones, around 80% seen once. The V and J genes are TRBV13 and TRBJ2-7, with 9 bases fitting TRBD1. This TCR was sampled from a man younger than 45 in good health and CMV-seropositive. Sequencing was carried out using PBMCs. CDR3 sequence (DNA): TGTGCCAGCAGCTTCCGGGACAGGGAGTACGAGCAGTACTTC. The encoded protein is CASSFRDREYEQYF.